The clone carrying this T cell receptor (beta chain) is termed medium-sized. Data came from immunoSEQ multiplex PCR; TCRdb stores just in-frame clones and leaves some out. The sample holds about 29,000 clones; 70% to 90% are singletons and the top ten take 0.8% to 0.9%. This entry belongs to a study of T cells in narcolepsy. The CDR3 extends over 15 amino acids. CDR1 and CDR2 from the germline V gene are SGHTA and FQGNSA. J was trimmed by 2 bases and V by 4 bases; bases with no gene match: 6. Material: memory (CD45RA-) CD4+ T cells from blood. The receptor was derived from a human donor in good health. The chain links TRBV7-2 to TRBJ2-7, with TRBD2 matching 9 bases. As DNA, the CDR3 is TGTGCCAGCAGCTCCGATAGCGGGAGTCCCTACGAGCAGTACTTC. Residues: CASSSDSGSPYEQYF. The whole variable domain, filled in from reference TRBV7-2 and TRBJ2-7, reads GAGVSQSPSNKVTEKGKDVELRCDPISGHTALYWYRQSLGQGLEFLIYFQGNSAPDKSGLPSDRFSAERTGGSVSTLTIQRTQQEDSAVYLCASSSDSGSPYEQYFGPGTRLTVT.